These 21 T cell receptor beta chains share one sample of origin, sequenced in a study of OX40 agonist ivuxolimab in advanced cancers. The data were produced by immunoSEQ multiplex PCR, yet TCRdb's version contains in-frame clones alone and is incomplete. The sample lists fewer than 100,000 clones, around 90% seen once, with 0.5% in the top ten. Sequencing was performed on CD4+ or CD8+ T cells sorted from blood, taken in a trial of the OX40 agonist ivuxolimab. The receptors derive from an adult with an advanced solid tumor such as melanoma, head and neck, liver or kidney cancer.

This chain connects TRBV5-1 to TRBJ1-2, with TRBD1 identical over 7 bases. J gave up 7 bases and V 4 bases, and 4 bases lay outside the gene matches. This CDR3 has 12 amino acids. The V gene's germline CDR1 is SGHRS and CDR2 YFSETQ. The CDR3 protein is CASSRTGPGYTF. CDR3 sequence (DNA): TGCGCCAGCAGCCGGACAGGACCTGGCTACACCTTC.

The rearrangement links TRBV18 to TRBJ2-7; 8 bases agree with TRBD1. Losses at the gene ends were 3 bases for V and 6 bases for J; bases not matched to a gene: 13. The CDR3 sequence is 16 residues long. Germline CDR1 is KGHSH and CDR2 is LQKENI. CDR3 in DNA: TGTGCCAGCTCACCGGTTTTTCGGACAGGGAGAAGCGAGCAGTACTTC. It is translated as CASSPVFRTGRSEQYF.

The CDR3 region has the DNA TGTGCCAGCAGTGAGAGCTATGGCTACACCTTC. Protein sequence: CASSESYGYTF. V gene TRBV28 combines with J gene TRBJ1-2; D is ambiguous. Looked up from germline, CDR1 is MDHEN and CDR2 is SYDVKM. The CDR3 is 11 residues long. V lost 5 bases, J lost 4 bases, and 5 bases lay in between.

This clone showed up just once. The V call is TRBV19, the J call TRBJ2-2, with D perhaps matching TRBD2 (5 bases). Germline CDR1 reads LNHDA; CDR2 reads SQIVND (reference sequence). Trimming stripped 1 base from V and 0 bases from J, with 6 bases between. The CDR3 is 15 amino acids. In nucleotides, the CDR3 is TGTGCCAGTAGTATAGTGAGGGCGAACACCGGGGAGCTGTTTTTT. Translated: CASSIVRANTGELFF. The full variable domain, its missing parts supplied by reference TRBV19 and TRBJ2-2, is DGGITQSPKYLFRKEGQNVTLSCEQNLNHDAMYWYRQDPGQGLRLIYYSQIVNDFQKGDIAEGYSVSREKKESFPLTVTSAQKNPTAFYLCASSIVRANTGELFFGEGSRLTVL.

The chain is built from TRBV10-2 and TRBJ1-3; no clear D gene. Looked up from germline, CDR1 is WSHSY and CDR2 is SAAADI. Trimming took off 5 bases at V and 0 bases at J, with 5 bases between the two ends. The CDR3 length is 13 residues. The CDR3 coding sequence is TGCGCCAGCAGTTGGGACTCTGGAAACACCATATATTTT. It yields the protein CASSWDSGNTIYF.

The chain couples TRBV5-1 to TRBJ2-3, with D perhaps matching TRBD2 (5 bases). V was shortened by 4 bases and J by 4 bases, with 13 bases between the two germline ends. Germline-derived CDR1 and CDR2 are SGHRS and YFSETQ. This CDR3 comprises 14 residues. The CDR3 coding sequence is TGCGCCAGCAGCCCTGACGGGGTAGCAGATACGCAGTATTTT. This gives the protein CASSPDGVADTQYF. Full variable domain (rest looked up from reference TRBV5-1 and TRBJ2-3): KAGVTQTPRYLIKTRGQQVTLSCSPISGHRSVSWYQQTPGQGLQFLFEYFSETQRNKGNFPGRFSGRQFSNSRSEMNVSTLELGDSALYLCASSPDGVADTQYFGPGTRLTVL.

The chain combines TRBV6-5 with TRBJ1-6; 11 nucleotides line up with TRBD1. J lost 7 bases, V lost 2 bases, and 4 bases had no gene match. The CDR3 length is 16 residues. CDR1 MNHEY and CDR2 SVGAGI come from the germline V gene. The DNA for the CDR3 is TGTGCCAGCAGTTACGGGACAGGGGGTCGAAATTCACCCCTCCACTTT. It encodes CASSYGTGGRNSPLHF.

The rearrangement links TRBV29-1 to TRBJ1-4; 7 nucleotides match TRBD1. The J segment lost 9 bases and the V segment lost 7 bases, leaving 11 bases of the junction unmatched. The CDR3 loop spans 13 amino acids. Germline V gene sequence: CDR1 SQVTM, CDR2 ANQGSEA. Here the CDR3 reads CSGLDREVQKLFF. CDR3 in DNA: TGCAGCGGGCTTGACAGGGAGGTCCAAAAACTGTTTTTT.

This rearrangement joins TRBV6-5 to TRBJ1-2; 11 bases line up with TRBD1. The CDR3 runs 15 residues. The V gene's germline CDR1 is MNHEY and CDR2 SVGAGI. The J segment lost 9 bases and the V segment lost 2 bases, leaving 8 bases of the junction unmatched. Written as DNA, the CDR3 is TGTGCCAGCAGTTACGAAGGACAGGGGGCTTCGAGCTACACCTTC. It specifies CASSYEGQGASSYTF.

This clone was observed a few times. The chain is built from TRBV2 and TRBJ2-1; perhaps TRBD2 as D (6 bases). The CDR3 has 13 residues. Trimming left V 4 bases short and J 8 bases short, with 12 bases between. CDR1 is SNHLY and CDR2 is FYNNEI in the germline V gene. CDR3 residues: CASSVLGTYEQFF. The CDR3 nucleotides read TGTGCCAGCAGTGTCCTTGGGACTTATGAGCAGTTCTTC.

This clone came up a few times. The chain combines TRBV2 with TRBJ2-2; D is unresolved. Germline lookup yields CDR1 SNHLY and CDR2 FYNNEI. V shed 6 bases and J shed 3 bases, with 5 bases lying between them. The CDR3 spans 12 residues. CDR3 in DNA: TGTGCCAGCAGCAGAGACACCGGGGAGCTGTTTTTT. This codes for CASSRDTGELFF.

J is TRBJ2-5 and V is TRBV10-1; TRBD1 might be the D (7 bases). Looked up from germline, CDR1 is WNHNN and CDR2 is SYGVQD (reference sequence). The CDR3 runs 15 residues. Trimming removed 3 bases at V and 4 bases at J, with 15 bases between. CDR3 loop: CASSDGSGGRETQYF. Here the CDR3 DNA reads TGCGCCAGCAGTGACGGTTCAGGGGGGCGAGAGACCCAGTACTTC.

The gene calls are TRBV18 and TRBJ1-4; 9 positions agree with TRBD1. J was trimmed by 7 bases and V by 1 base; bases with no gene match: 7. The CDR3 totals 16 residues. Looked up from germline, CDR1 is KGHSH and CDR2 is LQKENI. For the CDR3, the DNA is TGTGCCAGCTCACCACAACAGGGGGCGCAGGGTGAAAAACTGTTTTTT. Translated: CASSPQQGAQGEKLFF.

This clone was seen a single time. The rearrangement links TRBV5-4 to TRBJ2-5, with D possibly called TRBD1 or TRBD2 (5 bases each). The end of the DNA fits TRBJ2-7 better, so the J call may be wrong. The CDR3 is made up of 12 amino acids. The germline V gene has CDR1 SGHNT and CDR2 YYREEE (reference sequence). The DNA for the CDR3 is TGTGCCAGCACCTCGTGGGGGAACGAGCAGTACTTC. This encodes CASTSWGNEQYF.

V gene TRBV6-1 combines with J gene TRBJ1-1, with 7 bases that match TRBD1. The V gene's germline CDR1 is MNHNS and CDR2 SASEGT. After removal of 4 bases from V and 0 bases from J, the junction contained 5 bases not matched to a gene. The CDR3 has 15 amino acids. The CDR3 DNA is TGTGCCAGCAGTGGTGGGGGACAGCTGAACACTGAAGCTTTCTTT. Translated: CASSGGGQLNTEAFF.

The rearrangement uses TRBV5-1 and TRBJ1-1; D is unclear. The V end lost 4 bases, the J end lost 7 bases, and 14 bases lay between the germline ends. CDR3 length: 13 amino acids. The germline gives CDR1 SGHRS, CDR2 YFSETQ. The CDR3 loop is CASSQGSSVEAFF. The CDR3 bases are TGCGCCAGCAGCCAAGGGTCCTCGGTTGAAGCTTTCTTT.

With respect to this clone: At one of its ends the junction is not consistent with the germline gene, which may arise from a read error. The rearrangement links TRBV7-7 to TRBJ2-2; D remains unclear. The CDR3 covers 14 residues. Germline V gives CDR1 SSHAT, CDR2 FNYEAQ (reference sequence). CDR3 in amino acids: CASSFVPNTGELFF. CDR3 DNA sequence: TGTGCTAGCAGCTTCGTCCCAAACACCGGGGAGCTGTTTTTT.

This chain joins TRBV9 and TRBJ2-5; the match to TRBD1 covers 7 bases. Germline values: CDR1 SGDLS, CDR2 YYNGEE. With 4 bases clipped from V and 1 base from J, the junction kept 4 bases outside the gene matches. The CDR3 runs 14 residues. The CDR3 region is CASSPGTVQETQYF. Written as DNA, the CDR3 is TGTGCCAGCAGCCCTGGGACAGTCCAAGAGACCCAGTACTTC.

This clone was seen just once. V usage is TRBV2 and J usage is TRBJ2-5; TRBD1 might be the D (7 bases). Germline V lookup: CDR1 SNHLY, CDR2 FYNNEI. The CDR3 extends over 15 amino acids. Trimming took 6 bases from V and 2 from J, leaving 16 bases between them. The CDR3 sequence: CASSGGQSRQETQYF. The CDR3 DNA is TGTGCCAGCAGCGGGGGACAGTCACGACAAGAGACCCAGTACTTC.

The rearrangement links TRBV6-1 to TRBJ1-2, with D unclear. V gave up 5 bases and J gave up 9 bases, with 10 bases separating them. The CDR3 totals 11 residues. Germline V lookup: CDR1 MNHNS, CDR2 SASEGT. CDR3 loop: CASSSGESYTF. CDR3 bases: TGTGCCAGCAGTTCCGGGGAAAGCTACACCTTC.

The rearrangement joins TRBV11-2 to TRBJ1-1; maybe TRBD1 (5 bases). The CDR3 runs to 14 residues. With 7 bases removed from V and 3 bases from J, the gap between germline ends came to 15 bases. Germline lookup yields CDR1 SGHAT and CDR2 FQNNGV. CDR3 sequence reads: CASTLAGVDTEAFF. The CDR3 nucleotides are TGTGCCAGCACCCTAGCGGGGGTAGACACTGAAGCTTTCTTT.